This TCR beta chain was found in a study of blood T cell repertoires in COVID-19. TCRdb's table, derived via immunoSEQ multiplex PCR, lists solely in-frame clones and lacks some. The table lists 200,000 to 300,000 clones, 75% to 85% of them singletons. The CDR3 has 14 amino acids. CDR1 is MDHEN, CDR2 SYDVKM, per germline. With regard to this clone: Germline is not matched at one junction end, which may reflect a read error.

This TCR derives from a human donor in a cohort sampled during active COVID-19. Sequencing input: peripheral blood. The V and J genes are TRBV28 and TRBJ2-5, with 7 bases that match TRBD1. The CDR3 region is CANSLGGQLETQYF. CDR3 DNA: TGTGCCAACAGTTTAGGGGGACAGTTAGAGACCCAGTACTTC.